The rows below give T cell receptor beta chains drawn from one sample of a study of OX40 agonist ivuxolimab in advanced cancers. TCRdb's copy holds only in-frame clones and misses some; the assay was immunoSEQ multiplex PCR. Among more than 85,000 clones listed, roughly 90% were seen once. This specimen was CD4+ or CD8+ T cells sorted from blood, taken in a trial of the OX40 agonist ivuxolimab. All receptors come from an adult with an advanced solid tumor such as melanoma, head and neck, liver or kidney cancer. CDR3s include the opening cysteine and the closing phenylalanine or tryptophan. D genes are given only for firm matches. Some rows have no size entry. The others give once, few or many, or a class for an expanded clone.

v_gene	d_gene	abundance	j_gene	CDR3nt	CDR3aa
TRBV5-1	TRBD2	.	TRBJ2-3	TGCGCCAGCAGCTTGGCCCCTCCGGGAGGGCCGCTAGATACGCAGTATTTT	CASSLAPPGGPLDTQYF
TRBV18	.	.	TRBJ2-7	TGTGCCAGCTCACCACTAGCGCCGCCAACCTACGAGCAGTACTTC	CASSPLAPPTYEQYF
TRBV19	TRBD1	once	TRBJ2-7	TGTGCCAGTAGTATAAGGACAGGGGCCGCGGAGCAGTACTTC	CASSIRTGAAEQYF
TRBV7-2	.	once	TRBJ1-5	TGTGCCAGCAGCTTAGGCAGCAGCCCTCAGCCCCAGCATTTT	CASSLGSSPQPQHF
TRBV5-6	.	.	TRBJ2-3	TGTGCCAGCAGGTCAAGAGGGGTCTTCACAGATACGCAGTATTTT	CASRSRGVFTDTQYF
TRBV11-3	.	.	TRBJ1-1	TGTGCCAGCAGCTTAGGCGGGGGAAACACTGAAGCTTTCTTT	CASSLGGGNTEAFF
TRBV6-6	.	.	TRBJ2-1	TGTGCCAGCAGTTACTCGCAGGTCAATGAGCAGTTCTTC	CASSYSQVNEQFF
TRBV18	TRBD1	.	TRBJ2-2	TGTGCCAGCTCAGGACAGGTTTCTGCCGGGGAGCTGTTTTTT	CASSGQVSAGELFF
TRBV28	TRBD2	.	TRBJ2-1	TGTGCCAGCAGTTCCCAACTAGCGGAGGACGGGAATGAGCAGTTCTTC	CASSSQLAEDGNEQFF
TRBV5-1	.	once	TRBJ2-1	TGCGCCAGCAGCACCTCGTCGGACAGCAATGAGCAGTTCTTC	CASSTSSDSNEQFF
TRBV27	TRBD2	.	TRBJ2-1	TGTGCCAGCAGGACTAGCGCCTACTACAATGAGCAGTTCTTC	CASRTSAYYNEQFF
TRBV7-9	TRBD2	.	TRBJ2-1	TGTGCCAGCAGCTTCGGACTAGCGGGCGATGAGCAGTTCTTC	CASSFGLAGDEQFF
TRBV28	TRBD1	.	TRBJ1-2	TGTGCCAGCAGTGCTCCAGGGGGCGATGGCTACACCTTC	CASSAPGGDGYTF
TRBV27	.	.	TRBJ1-1	TGTGCCAGCAGTTTAAGTAGGAACACTGAAGCTTTCTTT	CASSLSRNTEAFF